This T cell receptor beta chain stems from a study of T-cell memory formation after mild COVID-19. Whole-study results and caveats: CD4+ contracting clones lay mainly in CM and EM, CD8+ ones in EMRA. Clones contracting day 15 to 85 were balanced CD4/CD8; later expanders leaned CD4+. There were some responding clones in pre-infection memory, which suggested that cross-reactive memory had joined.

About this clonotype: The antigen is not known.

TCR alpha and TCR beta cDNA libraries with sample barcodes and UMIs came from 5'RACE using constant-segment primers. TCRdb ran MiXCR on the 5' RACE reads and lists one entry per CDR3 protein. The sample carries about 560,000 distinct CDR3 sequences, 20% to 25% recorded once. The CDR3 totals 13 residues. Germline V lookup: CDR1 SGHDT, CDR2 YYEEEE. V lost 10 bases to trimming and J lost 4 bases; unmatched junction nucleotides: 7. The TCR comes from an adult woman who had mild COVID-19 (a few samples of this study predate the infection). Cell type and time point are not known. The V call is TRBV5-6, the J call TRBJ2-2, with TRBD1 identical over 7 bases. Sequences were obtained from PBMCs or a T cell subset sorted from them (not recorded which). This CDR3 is CAAQGQGTGELFF. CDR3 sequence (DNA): TGTGCCGCACAGGGGCAGGGCACCGGGGAGCTGTTTTTT.